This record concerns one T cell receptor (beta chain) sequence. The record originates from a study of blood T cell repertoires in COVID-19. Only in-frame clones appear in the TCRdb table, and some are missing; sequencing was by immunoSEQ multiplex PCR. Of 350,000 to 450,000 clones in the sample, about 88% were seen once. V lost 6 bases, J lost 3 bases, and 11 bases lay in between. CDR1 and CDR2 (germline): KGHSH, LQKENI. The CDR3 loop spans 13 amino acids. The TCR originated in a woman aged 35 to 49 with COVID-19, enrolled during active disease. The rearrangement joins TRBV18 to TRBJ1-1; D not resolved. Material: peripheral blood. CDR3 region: CASSVNSDTEAFF. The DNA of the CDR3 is TGTGCCAGCTCCGTGAATTCGGACACTGAAGCTTTCTTT. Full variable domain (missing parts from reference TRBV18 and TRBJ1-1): NAGVMQNPRHLVRRRGQEARLRCSPMKGHSHVYWYRQLPEEGLKFMVYLQKENIIDESGMPKERFSAEFPKEGPSILRIQQVVRGDSAAYFCASSVNSDTEAFFGQGTRLTVV.